The 9 T cell receptor beta chains in this list originate from one sample, sequenced in a study of blood T cell repertoires in COVID-19. The protocol was immunoSEQ multiplex PCR, while the TCRdb copy is restricted to in-frame clones and leaves out a portion. The sample lists roughly 110,000 clones; around 83% were seen once. The sequencing sample was made of peripheral blood. The receptors were sampled from a woman aged 55-70 years with COVID-19, enrolled during active disease.

This chain joins TRBV27 and TRBJ2-2, with D possibly matching TRBD1 (6 bases). Trimming stripped 3 bases from V and 4 bases from J, with 12 bases between. Germline CDR1 and CDR2: MNHEY and SMNVEV (reference sequence). This CDR3 contains 15 residues. DNA for the CDR3: TGTGCCAGCAGTTTCGTTACAGGGATCACCGGGGAGCTGTTTTTT. Translated: CASSFVTGITGELFF.

The J gene is TRBJ2-1, the V gene TRBV11-2, with TRBD1 matching over 7 bases. Germline V lookup: CDR1 SGHAT, CDR2 FQNNGV. This CDR3 contains 18 residues. V gave up 3 bases and J gave up 9 bases; unmatched junction bases: 20. The CDR3 DNA reads TGTGCCAGCAGCTTTCCCTCGGGTGGGGGACCCGCAGGGGGTGAGCAGTTCTTC. The encoded protein is CASSFPSGGGPAGGEQFF.

The rearrangement links TRBV12-2 to TRBJ1-1; TRBD1, the table's D call, was not compared with the DNA. TRBV12-2 is tagged as a pseudogene. CDR3 length: 15 amino acids. CDR3 sequence: CASRLGLQGNTEAFF. In DNA form, the CDR3 reads TGTGCAAGTCGCTTAGGGCTCCAGGGGAACACTGAAGCTTTCTTT.

This clone showed up just once. The chain is built from TRBV7-9 and TRBJ2-7; 9 positions match TRBD1. Germline loops: CDR1 SEHNR, CDR2 FQNEAQ (reference sequence). V shed 8 bases, J shed 3 bases, and the junction held 17 bases outside the gene matches. This CDR3 has 17 residues. CDR3 sequence (DNA): TGTGCCAGCGGTTGGCCCGTTACCGGGACAGGGTACTACGAGCAGTACTTC. Translating gives CASGWPVTGTGYYEQYF.

The chain couples TRBV4-2 to TRBJ1-1, with 9 bases identical to TRBD1. The germline V gene encodes CDR1 LGHNA and CDR2 YNFKEQ. CDR3 length: 16 residues. The junction had 6 bases not matched to a gene; V was cut back by 2 bases and J by 2 bases. The CDR3: CASSQRDRGENTEAFF. The CDR3 DNA is TGTGCCAGCAGCCAAAGAGACAGGGGGGAAAACACTGAAGCTTTCTTT.

The chain recombines TRBV19 with TRBJ1-3; D unresolved. Per germline, CDR1 LNHDA and CDR2 SQIVND (reference sequence). CDR3 length: 15 amino acids. V lost 3 bases to trimming and J lost 2 bases, with 11 bases between them. The CDR3 DNA is TGTGCCAGTAGTATTTCGGGGTTTACTGGAAACACCATATATTTT. Translation: CASSISGFTGNTIYF.

The genes are TRBV7-9 and TRBJ2-3, with a weak D call TRBD1 (5 bases). The CDR3 is 17 residues long. Trimming took off 1 base at V and 0 bases at J, with 14 bases between the two ends. Per germline, CDR1 SEHNR and CDR2 FQNEAQ (reference sequence). This chain's CDR3 is CASSLDRAGPSTDTQYF. Written as DNA, the CDR3 is TGTGCCAGCAGCTTAGATAGGGCAGGGCCTAGCACAGATACGCAGTATTTT.

The J gene is TRBJ2-5, the V gene TRBV19; 11 bases fit TRBD2. The CDR3 sequence is 13 residues long. Germline lookup yields CDR1 LNHDA and CDR2 SQIVND (reference sequence). J lost 3 bases, V lost 6 bases, and 0 bases had no gene match. The CDR3 reads CASRLAGEETQYF. In nucleotides, the CDR3 is TGTGCCAGTAGACTAGCGGGGGAAGAGACCCAGTACTTC.

The genes are TRBV27 and TRBJ2-1; 7 bases match TRBD1. The CDR3 covers 14 residues. CDR1 MNHEY and CDR2 SMNVEV come from the germline V gene (reference sequence). Trimming at V came to 4 bases and at J to 5 bases, leaving 5 bases not matched to a gene. The CDR3 protein is CASSSRTGDNEQFF. The CDR3 region has the DNA TGTGCCAGCAGTTCGAGGACAGGAGACAATGAGCAGTTCTTC.